A selection of T cell receptor beta chains follows, all from one sample in a study of immune cell composition in non-small cell lung cancer. The data were produced by immunoSEQ multiplex PCR, yet TCRdb's version contains in-frame clones alone and is incomplete. The table records nearly 7,000 clones, around 70% of them present only once. The sequencing sample was made of lung tumor tissue. These TCRs come from a human donor with non-small cell lung cancer. Both conserved end residues are part of each CDR3. A D gene is named only where the DNA matches it firmly. Clone sizes are given selectively: once, few, many, or a class where the clone is expanded.

v_call: TRBV5-5; clone_size: NA; d_call: NA; j_call: TRBJ2-7; cdr3_aa: CASSPRLVWDYEQYF; cdr3_nt: TGTGCCAGCAGCCCCCGACTAGTCTGGGACTACGAGCAGTACTTC
v_call: TRBV11-2; clone_size: once; d_call: TRBD2; j_call: TRBJ2-7; cdr3_aa: CASSPTSGSSEQYF; cdr3_nt: TGTGCCAGCAGCCCGACTAGCGGGTCGTCCGAGCAGTACTTC
v_call: TRBV11-2; clone_size: NA; d_call: TRBD1; j_call: TRBJ2-7; cdr3_aa: CASSLGGTGDEQYF; cdr3_nt: TGTGCCAGCAGCTTAGGGGGGACAGGGGACGAGCAGTACTTC
v_call: TRBV5-1; clone_size: NA; d_call: TRBD2; j_call: TRBJ2-2; cdr3_aa: CASSRQPTLAGGPSTGELFF; cdr3_nt: TGCGCCAGCAGCCGCCAACCGACACTAGCGGGAGGGCCAAGTACCGGGGAGCTGTTTTTT
v_call: TRBV2; clone_size: NA; d_call: NA; j_call: TRBJ1-1; cdr3_aa: CASSTGLNTEAFF; cdr3_nt: TGTGCCAGCAGTACAGGGTTGAACACTGAAGCTTTCTTT
v_call: TRBV7-8; clone_size: NA; d_call: NA; j_call: TRBJ2-7; cdr3_aa: CASSLGTSASYEQYF; cdr3_nt: TGTGCCAGCAGCTTAGGTACCAGCGCCTCCTACGAGCAGTACTTC
v_call: TRBV2; clone_size: few; d_call: NA; j_call: TRBJ2-1; cdr3_aa: CASSPNYEQFF; cdr3_nt: TGTGCCAGCAGTCCCAACTATGAGCAGTTCTTC
v_call: TRBV2; clone_size: once; d_call: TRBD2; j_call: TRBJ2-7; cdr3_aa: CASRPGPSTSGILYEQYF; cdr3_nt: TGTGCCAGCAGACCCGGACCCTCGACTAGCGGGATTCTCTACGAGCAGTACTTC
v_call: TRBV27; clone_size: NA; d_call: NA; j_call: TRBJ2-7; cdr3_aa: CASSTNRVGEQYF; cdr3_nt: TGTGCCAGCAGCACCAACAGGGTAGGGGAGCAGTACTTC
v_call: TRBV25-1; clone_size: few; d_call: TRBD1; j_call: TRBJ1-6; cdr3_aa: CASRKTGGSPLHF; cdr3_nt: TGTGCCAGCAGGAAGACAGGGGGATCACCCCTCCACTTT
v_call: TRBV19; clone_size: NA; d_call: NA; j_call: TRBJ2-7; cdr3_aa: CASSMEGSYEQYF; cdr3_nt: TGTGCCAGTAGTATGGAGGGGTCCTACGAGCAGTACTTC
v_call: TRBV9; clone_size: NA; d_call: TRBD1; j_call: TRBJ1-4; cdr3_aa: CASSVGGTVNEKLFF; cdr3_nt: TGTGCCAGCAGCGTAGGCGGGACAGTTAATGAAAAACTGTTTTTT
v_call: TRBV9; clone_size: NA; d_call: TRBD1; j_call: TRBJ1-1; cdr3_aa: CASSPGTVAFF; cdr3_nt: TGTGCCAGCAGCCCAGGGACAGTGGCTTTCTTT
v_call: TRBV7-2; clone_size: NA; d_call: NA; j_call: TRBJ2-1; cdr3_aa: CASSFVGSEQFF; cdr3_nt: TGTGCCAGCAGCTTTGTGGGCAGTGAGCAGTTCTTC
v_call: TRBV5-1; clone_size: NA; d_call: NA; j_call: TRBJ2-5; cdr3_aa: CASSVTGSQETQYF; cdr3_nt: TGCGCCAGCAGCGTTACCGGGTCACAAGAGACCCAGTACTTC
v_call: TRBV5-1; clone_size: few; d_call: NA; j_call: TRBJ1-2; cdr3_aa: CASSLTSGVTYGYTF; cdr3_nt: TGCGCCAGCAGCTTGACATCCGGGGTTACCTATGGCTACACCTTC
v_call: TRBV2; clone_size: NA; d_call: TRBD2; j_call: TRBJ2-1; cdr3_aa: CASSVQRRGSEQFF; cdr3_nt: TGTGCCAGCAGTGTTCAGCGGCGGGGGAGTGAGCAGTTCTTC
v_call: TRBV25-1; clone_size: NA; d_call: TRBD2; j_call: TRBJ2-7; cdr3_aa: CASSNIGLARSYEQYF; cdr3_nt: TGTGCCAGCAGTAATATAGGACTAGCGAGGTCCTACGAGCAGTACTTC
v_call: TRBV2; clone_size: few; d_call: TRBD1; j_call: TRBJ2-2; cdr3_aa: CASSEGDRNTGELFF; cdr3_nt: TGTGCCAGCAGTGAAGGGGACAGGAACACCGGGGAGCTGTTTTTT
v_call: TRBV5-4; clone_size: medium-sized; d_call: TRBD1; j_call: TRBJ2-2; cdr3_aa: CASSYTGQANTGELFF; cdr3_nt: TGTGCCAGCAGCTATACAGGACAGGCGAACACCGGGGAGCTGTTTTTT
v_call: TRBV30; clone_size: once; d_call: NA; j_call: TRBJ2-7; cdr3_aa: CAWYNSYEQYF; cdr3_nt: TGTGCCTGGTACAACTCCTACGAGCAGTACTTC
v_call: TRBV11-2; clone_size: NA; d_call: TRBD1; j_call: TRBJ2-1; cdr3_aa: CASSLRDRGNEQFF; cdr3_nt: TGTGCCAGCAGCCTTCGGGACAGGGGTAATGAGCAGTTCTTC
v_call: TRBV7-8; clone_size: NA; d_call: NA; j_call: TRBJ2-2; cdr3_aa: CASSTRIRGTRNTGELFF; cdr3_nt: TGTGCCAGCAGCACCAGAATTCGCGGGACCCGAAACACCGGGGAGCTGTTTTTT
v_call: TRBV30; clone_size: few; d_call: NA; j_call: TRBJ1-1; cdr3_aa: CAWSVKVDRGTEAFF; cdr3_nt: TGTGCCTGGAGTGTAAAGGTCGACCGAGGCACTGAAGCTTTCTTT
v_call: TRBV10-3; clone_size: few; d_call: TRBD1; j_call: TRBJ1-2; cdr3_aa: CAISEEGARGYGYTF; cdr3_nt: TGTGCCATCAGTGAAGAGGGGGCGCGGGGATATGGCTACACCTTC
v_call: TRBV18; clone_size: NA; d_call: NA; j_call: TRBJ1-2; cdr3_aa: CASSPPGRDYGYTF; cdr3_nt: TGTGCCAGCTCACCACCGGGCAGGGACTATGGCTACACCTTC
v_call: TRBV5-1; clone_size: few; d_call: NA; j_call: TRBJ2-1; cdr3_aa: CASSLGLELYNEQFF; cdr3_nt: TGCGCCAGCAGCTTGGGACTAGAACTCTACAATGAGCAGTTCTTC
v_call: TRBV6-6; clone_size: NA; d_call: TRBD2; j_call: TRBJ2-1; cdr3_aa: CASRWTSGGGEQFF; cdr3_nt: TGTGCCAGCAGGTGGACTAGCGGGGGAGGTGAGCAGTTCTTC
v_call: TRBV4-2; clone_size: few; d_call: TRBD1; j_call: TRBJ1-6; cdr3_aa: CASSQEDRQDSPLHF; cdr3_nt: TGTGCCAGCAGCCAAGAGGACAGGCAAGATTCACCCCTCCACTTT
v_call: TRBV10-3; clone_size: NA; d_call: TRBD1; j_call: TRBJ1-1; cdr3_aa: CAISRTGQNTEAFF; cdr3_nt: TGTGCCATCAGTCGGACAGGTCAGAACACTGAAGCTTTCTTT
v_call: TRBV30; clone_size: medium-sized; d_call: TRBD2; j_call: TRBJ2-3; cdr3_aa: CAWDVSGGTDTQYF; cdr3_nt: TGTGCCTGGGACGTTAGCGGGGGCACAGATACGCAGTATTTT
v_call: TRBV5-6; clone_size: few; d_call: NA; j_call: TRBJ1-2; cdr3_aa: CASSMSDYGYTF; cdr3_nt: TGTGCCAGCAGCATGTCTGACTATGGCTACACCTTC
v_call: TRBV28; clone_size: NA; d_call: TRBD1; j_call: TRBJ1-4; cdr3_aa: CASIRRGQGAPPSTEKLFF; cdr3_nt: TGTGCCAGCATCCGCCGGGGACAGGGGGCGCCTCCTTCAACCGAAAAACTGTTTTTT